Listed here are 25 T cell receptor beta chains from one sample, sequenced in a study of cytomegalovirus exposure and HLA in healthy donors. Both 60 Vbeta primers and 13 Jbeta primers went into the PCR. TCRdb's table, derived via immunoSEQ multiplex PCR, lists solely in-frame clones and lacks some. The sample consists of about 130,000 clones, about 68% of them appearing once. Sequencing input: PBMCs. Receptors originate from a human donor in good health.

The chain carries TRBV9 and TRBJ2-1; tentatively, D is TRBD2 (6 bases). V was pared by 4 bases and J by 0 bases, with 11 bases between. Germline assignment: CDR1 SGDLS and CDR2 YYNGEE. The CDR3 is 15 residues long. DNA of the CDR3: TGTGCCAGCAGCTCCGGGGGAGGCTCCTACAATGAGCAGTTCTTC. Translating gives CASSSGGGSYNEQFF.

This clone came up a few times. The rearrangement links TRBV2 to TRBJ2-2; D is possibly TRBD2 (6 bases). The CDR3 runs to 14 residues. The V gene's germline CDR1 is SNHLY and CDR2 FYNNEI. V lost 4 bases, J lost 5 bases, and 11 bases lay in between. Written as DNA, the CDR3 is TGTGCCAGCAGTGTCGGAGGGTCAACCGGGGAGCTGTTTTTT. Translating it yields CASSVGGSTGELFF. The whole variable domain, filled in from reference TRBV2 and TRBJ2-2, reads EPEVTQTPSHQVTQMGQEVILRCVPISNHLYFYWYRQILGQKVEFLVSFYNNEISEKSEIFDDQFSVERPDGSNFTLKIRSTKLEDSAMYFCASSVGGSTGELFFGEGSRLTVL.

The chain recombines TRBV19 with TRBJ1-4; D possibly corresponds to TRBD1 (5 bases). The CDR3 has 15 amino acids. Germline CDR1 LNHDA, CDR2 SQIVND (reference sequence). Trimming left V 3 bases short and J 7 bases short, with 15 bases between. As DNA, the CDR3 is TGTGCCAGTAGTATGGTCCAGGGTACGCGTGAAAAACTGTTTTTT. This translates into CASSMVQGTREKLFF.

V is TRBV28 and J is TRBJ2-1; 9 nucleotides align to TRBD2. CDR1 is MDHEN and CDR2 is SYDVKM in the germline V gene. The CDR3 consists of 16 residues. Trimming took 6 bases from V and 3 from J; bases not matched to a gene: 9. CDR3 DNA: TGTGCCAGCAGAAAAGGGGGCGGGAGGGTCTACAATGAGCAGTTCTTC. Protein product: CASRKGGGRVYNEQFF.

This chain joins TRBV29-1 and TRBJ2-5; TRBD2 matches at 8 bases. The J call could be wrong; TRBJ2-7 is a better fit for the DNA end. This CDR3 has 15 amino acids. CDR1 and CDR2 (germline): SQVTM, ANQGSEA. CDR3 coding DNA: TGCAGCGTTGAAAGTCGGGAGGGCCGCACCTACGAGCAGTACTTC. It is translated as CSVESREGRTYEQYF.

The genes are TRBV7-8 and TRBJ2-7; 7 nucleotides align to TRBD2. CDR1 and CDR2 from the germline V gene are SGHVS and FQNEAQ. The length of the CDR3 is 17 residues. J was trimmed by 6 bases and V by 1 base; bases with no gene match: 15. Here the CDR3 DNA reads TGTGCCAGCAGCTTAGGTTTCGCGGGGACTAATACCGTCGAGCAGTACTTC. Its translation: CASSLGFAGTNTVEQYF.

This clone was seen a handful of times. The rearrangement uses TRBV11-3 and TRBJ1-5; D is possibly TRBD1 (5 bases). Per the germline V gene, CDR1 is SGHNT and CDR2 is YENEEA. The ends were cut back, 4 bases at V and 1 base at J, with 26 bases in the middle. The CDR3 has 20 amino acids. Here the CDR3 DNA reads TGTGCCAGCAGCTCCCCTATCGGGGGTAAAATTAAAACCAGCAATCAGCCCCAGCATTTT. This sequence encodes CASSSPIGGKIKTSNQPQHF.

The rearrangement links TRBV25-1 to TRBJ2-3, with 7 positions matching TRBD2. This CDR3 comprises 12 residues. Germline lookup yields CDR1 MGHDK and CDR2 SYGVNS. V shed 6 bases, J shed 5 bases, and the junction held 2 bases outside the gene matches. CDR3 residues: CASRGGGDTQYF. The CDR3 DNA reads TGTGCCAGCAGGGGCGGGGGAGATACGCAGTATTTT.

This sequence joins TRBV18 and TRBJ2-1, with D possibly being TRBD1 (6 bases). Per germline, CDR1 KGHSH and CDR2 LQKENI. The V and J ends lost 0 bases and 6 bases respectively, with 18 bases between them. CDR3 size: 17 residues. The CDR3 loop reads CASSPPRGSTLGNEQFF. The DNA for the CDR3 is TGTGCCAGCTCACCACCGAGGGGGAGTACGCTGGGCAATGAGCAGTTCTTC.

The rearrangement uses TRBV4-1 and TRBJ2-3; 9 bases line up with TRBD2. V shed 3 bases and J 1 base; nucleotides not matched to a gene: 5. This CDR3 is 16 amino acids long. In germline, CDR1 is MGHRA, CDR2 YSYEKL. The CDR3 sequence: CASSQNSGSRTDTQYF. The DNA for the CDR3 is TGCGCCAGCAGCCAGAATAGCGGGAGCCGCACAGATACGCAGTATTTT.

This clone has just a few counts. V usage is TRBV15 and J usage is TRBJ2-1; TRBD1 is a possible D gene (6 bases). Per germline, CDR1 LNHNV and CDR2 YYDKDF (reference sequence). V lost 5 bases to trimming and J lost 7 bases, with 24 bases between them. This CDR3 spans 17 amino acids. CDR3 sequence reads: CATSGGLGTNSGNEQFF. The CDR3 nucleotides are TGTGCCACCAGCGGTGGGTTGGGGACAAACTCGGGGAATGAGCAGTTCTTC.

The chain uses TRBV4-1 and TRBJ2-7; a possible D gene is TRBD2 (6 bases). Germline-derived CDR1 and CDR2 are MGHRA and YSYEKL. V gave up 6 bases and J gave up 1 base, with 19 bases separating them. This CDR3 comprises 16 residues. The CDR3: CASSHTTGESSYEQYF. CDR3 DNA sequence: TGCGCCAGCAGTCACACTACGGGAGAATCGTCCTACGAGCAGTACTTC.

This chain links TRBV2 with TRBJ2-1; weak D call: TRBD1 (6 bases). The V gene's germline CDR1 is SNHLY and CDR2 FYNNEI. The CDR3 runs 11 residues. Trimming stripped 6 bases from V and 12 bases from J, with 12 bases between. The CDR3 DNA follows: TGTGCCAGCAGAGTGGACAGTTGGCAGTTCTTC. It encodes CASRVDSWQFF.

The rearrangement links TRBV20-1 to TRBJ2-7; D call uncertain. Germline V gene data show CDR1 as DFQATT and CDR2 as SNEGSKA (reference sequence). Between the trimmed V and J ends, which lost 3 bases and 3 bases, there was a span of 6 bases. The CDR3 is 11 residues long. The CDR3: CSASSGYEQYF. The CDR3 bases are TGCAGTGCTAGTTCAGGCTACGAGCAGTACTTC.

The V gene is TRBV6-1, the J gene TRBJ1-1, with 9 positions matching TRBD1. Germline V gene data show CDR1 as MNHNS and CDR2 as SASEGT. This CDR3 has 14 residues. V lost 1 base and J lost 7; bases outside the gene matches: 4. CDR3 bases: TGTGCCAGCAGTGAAGGGAGGGGACAGGGTGAAGCTTTCTTT. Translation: CASSEGRGQGEAFF.

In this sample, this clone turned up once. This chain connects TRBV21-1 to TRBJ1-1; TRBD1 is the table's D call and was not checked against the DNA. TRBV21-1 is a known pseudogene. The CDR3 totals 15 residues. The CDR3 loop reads CASSKGAGRNTEAFF. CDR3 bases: TGTGCCAGCAGCAAAGGGGCAGGAAGGAACACTGAAGCTTTCTTT.

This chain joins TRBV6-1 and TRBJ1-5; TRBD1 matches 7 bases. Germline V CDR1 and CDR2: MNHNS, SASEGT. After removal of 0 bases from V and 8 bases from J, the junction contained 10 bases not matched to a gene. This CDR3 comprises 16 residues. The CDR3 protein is CASSEATGWRGEPQHF. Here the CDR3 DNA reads TGTGCCAGCAGTGAAGCGACAGGGTGGCGCGGAGAGCCCCAGCATTTT.

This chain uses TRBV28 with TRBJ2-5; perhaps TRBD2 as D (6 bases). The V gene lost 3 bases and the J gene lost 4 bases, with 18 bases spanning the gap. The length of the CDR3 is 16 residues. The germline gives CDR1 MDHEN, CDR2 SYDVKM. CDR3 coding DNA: TGTGCCAGCAGTTTTCCCGGGAGAGGGGAAGGAGAGACCCAGTACTTC. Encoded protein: CASSFPGRGEGETQYF.

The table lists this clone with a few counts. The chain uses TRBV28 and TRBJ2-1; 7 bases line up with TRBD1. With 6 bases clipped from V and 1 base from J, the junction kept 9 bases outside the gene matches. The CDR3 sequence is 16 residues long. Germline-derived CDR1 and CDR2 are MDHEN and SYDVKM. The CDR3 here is CASSRDRWGSYNEQFF. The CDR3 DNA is TGTGCCAGCAGCCGGGACAGATGGGGGTCCTACAATGAGCAGTTCTTC.

CDR3 in amino acids: CASSHRDRLTDTQYF. Here the CDR3 DNA reads TGTGCCAGCAGCCACCGGGACAGACTCACAGATACGCAGTATTTT. V is TRBV7-9 and J is TRBJ2-3; 7 nucleotides line up with TRBD1. V lost 5 bases, J lost 2 bases, and 7 bases stayed unmatched. This CDR3 has 15 amino acids. Germline CDR1 reads SEHNR; CDR2 reads FQNEAQ (reference sequence). The full variable domain, in which reference TRBV7-9 and TRBJ2-3 provide the parts outside the CDR3, is DTGVSQNPRHKITKRGQNVTFRCDPISEHNRLYWYRQTLGQGPEFLTYFQNEAQLEKSRLLSDRFSAERPKGSFSTLEIQRTEQGDSAMYLCASSHRDRLTDTQYFGPGTRLTVL.

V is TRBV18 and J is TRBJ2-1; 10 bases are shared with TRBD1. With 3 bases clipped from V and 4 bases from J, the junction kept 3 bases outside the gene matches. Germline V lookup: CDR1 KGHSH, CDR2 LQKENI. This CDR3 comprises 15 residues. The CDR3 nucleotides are TGTGCCAGCTCACCCGACAGGGGGCCTTACAATGAGCAGTTCTTC. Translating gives CASSPDRGPYNEQFF.

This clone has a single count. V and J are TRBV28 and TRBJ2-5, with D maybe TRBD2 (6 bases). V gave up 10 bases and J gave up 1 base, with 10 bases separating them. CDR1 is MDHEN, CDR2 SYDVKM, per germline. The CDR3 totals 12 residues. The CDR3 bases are TGTGCCACCGAGGAGGGCCAAGAGACCCAGTACTTC. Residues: CATEEGQETQYF.

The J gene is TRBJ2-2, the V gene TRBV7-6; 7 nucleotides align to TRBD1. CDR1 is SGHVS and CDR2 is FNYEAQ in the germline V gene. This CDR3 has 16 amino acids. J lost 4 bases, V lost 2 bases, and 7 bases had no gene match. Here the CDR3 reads CASSLSGTDPTGELFF. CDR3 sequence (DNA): TGTGCCAGCAGCTTATCCGGGACAGATCCCACCGGGGAGCTGTTTTTT. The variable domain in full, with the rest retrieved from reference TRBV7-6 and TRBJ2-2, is GAGVSQSPRYKVTKRGQDVALRCDPISGHVSLYWYRQALGQGPEFLTYFNYEAQQDKSGLPNDRFSAERPEGSISTLTIQRTEQRDSAMYRCASSLSGTDPTGELFFGEGSRLTVL.

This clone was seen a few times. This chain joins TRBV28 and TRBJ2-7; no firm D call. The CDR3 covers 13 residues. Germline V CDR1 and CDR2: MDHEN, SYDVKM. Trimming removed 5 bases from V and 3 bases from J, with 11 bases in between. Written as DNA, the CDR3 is TGTGCCAGCAGTACCTCCGAGCGCTACGAGCAGTACTTC. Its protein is CASSTSERYEQYF.

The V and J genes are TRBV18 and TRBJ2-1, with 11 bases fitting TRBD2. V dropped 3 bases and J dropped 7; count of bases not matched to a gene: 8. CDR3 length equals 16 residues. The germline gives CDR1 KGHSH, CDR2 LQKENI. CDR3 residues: CASSPVAGGPGNEQFF. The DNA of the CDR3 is TGTGCCAGCTCACCTGTAGCGGGAGGGCCGGGTAATGAGCAGTTCTTC.